This TCR beta chain was retrieved from a study of cytomegalovirus exposure and HLA in healthy donors. General observations from the study: In a later analysis, TCR beta V- and J-gene trimming was associated with a missense DCLRE1C variant. Most TCR sequences were rare, but some public TCRs occurred in many donors. Association of 16,951 TCR beta sequences with HLA alleles was found at 0.05 false discovery rate in a later analysis. Later findings reportedly placed an Asian-associated ancestry cluster below the roughly 660-donor mean for N-insertions.

V was cut by 3 bases and J by 3 bases, with 11 bases left in between. The germline V gene encodes CDR1 SGDLS and CDR2 YYNGEE. CDR3 length equals 14 residues. In the case of this clone: Its target is not known.

Researchers ran the PCR with 60 Vbeta and 13 Jbeta primers. Libraries were prepared by immunoSEQ multiplex PCR; TCRdb keeps only in-frame clonotypes and omits some of them. The repertoire holds roughly 160,000 clones, with about 88% as singletons. The clonotype was recovered from a man aged 30 to 45 in good health and CMV-seropositive. The chain links TRBV9 to TRBJ2-3; D is unresolved. Sequencing used PBMCs. The CDR3 coding sequence is TGTGCCAGCAGCGCCTTCGACTCGACAGATACGCAGTATTTT. Encoded protein: CASSAFDSTDTQYF.